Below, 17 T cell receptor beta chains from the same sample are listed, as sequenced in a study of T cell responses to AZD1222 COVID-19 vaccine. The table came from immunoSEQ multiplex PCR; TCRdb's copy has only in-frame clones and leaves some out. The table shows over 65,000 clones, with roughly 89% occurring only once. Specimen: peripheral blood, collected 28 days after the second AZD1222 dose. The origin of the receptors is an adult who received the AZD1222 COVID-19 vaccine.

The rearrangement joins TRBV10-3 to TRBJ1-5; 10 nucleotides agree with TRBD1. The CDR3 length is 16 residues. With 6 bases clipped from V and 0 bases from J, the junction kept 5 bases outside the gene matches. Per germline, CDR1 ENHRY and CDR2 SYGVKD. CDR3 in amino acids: CAIREGTGDSNQPQHF. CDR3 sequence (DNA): TGTGCCATCAGGGAAGGGACAGGGGATAGCAATCAGCCCCAGCATTTT.

In DNA form, the CDR3 reads TGTGCCAGCAGTTATGGCCAGGGATTAGGAAACACCATATATTTT. It encodes CASSYGQGLGNTIYF. The chain links TRBV6-5 to TRBJ1-3, with D tentatively TRBD1 (5 bases). Trimming stripped 3 bases from V and 4 bases from J, with 13 bases between. Germline CDR1 MNHEY, CDR2 SVGAGI. The CDR3 consists of 15 residues.

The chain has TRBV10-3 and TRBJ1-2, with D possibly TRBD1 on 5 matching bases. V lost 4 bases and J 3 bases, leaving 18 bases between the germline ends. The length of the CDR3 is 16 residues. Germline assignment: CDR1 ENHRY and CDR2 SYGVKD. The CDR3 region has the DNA TGTGCCATCAGTGGTGGACAACGTCTTTCCCACTATGGCTACACCTTC. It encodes CAISGGQRLSHYGYTF.

The CDR3 coding sequence is TGTGCCAGCAGCTTACACGGGGGGTTCTACAATGAGCAGTTCTTC. This encodes CASSLHGGFYNEQFF. The chain employs TRBV7-3 and TRBJ2-1; the match to TRBD2 covers 7 bases. Trimming at V came to 2 bases and at J to 3 bases, leaving 4 bases not matched to a gene. The CDR3 totals 15 residues. CDR1 and CDR2 (germline): SGHTA, FQGTGA.

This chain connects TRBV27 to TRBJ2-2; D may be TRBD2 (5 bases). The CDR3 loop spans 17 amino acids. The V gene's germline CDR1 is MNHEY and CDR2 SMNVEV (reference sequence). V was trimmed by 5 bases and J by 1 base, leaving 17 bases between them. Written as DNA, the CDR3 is TGTGCCAGCAGTCCGTGGAGGTCAACCAGGAACACCGGGGAGCTGTTTTTT. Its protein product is CASSPWRSTRNTGELFF.

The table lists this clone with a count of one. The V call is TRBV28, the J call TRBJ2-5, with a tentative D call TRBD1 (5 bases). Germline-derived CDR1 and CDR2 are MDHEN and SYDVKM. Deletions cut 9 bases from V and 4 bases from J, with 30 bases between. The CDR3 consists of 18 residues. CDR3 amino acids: CARHRAGQGVWFRETQYF. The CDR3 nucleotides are TGTGCCAGACACCGGGCCGGGCAGGGCGTTTGGTTCAGAGAGACCCAGTACTTC.

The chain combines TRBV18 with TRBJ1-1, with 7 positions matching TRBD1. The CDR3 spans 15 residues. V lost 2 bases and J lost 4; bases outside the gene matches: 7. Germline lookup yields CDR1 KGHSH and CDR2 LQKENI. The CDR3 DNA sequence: TGTGCCAGCTCACCAAGTCAGGGGGGAGTCACTGAAGCTTTCTTT. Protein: CASSPSQGGVTEAFF.

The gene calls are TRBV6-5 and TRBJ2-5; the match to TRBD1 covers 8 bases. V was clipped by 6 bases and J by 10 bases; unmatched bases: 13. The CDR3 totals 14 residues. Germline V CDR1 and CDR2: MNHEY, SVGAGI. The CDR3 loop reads CASRSPGQVVGQYF. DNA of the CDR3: TGTGCCAGCAGGTCTCCGGGACAGGTAGTAGGCCAGTACTTC.

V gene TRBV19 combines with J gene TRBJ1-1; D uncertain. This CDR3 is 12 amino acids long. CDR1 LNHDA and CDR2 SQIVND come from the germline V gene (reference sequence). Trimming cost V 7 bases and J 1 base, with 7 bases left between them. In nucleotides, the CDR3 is TGTGCCAGTAACCGACGGAACACTGAAGCTTTCTTT. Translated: CASNRRNTEAFF.

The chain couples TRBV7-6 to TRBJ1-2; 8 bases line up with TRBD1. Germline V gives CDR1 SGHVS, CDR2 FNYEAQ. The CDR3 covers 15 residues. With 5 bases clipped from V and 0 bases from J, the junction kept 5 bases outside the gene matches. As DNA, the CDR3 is TGTGCCAGCAGCCGGGGACAGGACCCTAACTATGGCTACACCTTC. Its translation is CASSRGQDPNYGYTF.

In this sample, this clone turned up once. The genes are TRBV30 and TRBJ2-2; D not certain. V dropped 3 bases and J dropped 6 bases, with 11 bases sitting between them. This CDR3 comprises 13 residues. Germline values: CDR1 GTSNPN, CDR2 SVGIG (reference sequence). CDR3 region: CAWRFLGAGELFF. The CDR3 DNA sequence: TGTGCCTGGAGGTTTCTTGGGGCCGGGGAGCTGTTTTTT.

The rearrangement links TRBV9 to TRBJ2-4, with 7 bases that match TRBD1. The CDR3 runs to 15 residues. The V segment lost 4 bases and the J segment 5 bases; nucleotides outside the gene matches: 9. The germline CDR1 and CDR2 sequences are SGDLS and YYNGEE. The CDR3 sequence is CASSPLDRSENIQYF. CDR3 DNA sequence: TGTGCCAGCAGCCCCTTGGACAGGAGTGAAAACATTCAGTACTTC. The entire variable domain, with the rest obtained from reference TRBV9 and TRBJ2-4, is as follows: DSGVTQTPKHLITATGQRVTLRCSPRSGDLSVYWYQQSLDQGLQFLIQYYNGEERAKGNILERFSAQQFPDLHSELNLSSLELGDSALYFCASSPLDRSENIQYFGAGTRLSVL.

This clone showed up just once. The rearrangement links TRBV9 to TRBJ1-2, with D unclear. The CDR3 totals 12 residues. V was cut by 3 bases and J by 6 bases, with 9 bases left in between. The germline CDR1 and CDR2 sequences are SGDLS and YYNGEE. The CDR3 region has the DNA TGTGCCAGCAGCGCCAGAGGTGATGGCTACACCTTC. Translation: CASSARGDGYTF.

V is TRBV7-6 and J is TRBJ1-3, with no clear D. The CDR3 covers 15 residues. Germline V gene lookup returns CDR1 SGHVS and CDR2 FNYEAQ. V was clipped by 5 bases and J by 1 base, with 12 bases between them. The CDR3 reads CASSPYSFSGNTIYF. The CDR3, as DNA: TGTGCCAGCAGCCCCTACAGTTTTTCTGGAAACACCATATATTTT.

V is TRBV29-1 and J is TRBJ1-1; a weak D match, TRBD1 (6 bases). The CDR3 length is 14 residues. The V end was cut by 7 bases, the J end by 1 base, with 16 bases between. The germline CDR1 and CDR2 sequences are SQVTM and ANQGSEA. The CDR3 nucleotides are TGCAGCGGCAACCCGGGACAAACGAACACTGAAGCTTTCTTT. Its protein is CSGNPGQTNTEAFF.

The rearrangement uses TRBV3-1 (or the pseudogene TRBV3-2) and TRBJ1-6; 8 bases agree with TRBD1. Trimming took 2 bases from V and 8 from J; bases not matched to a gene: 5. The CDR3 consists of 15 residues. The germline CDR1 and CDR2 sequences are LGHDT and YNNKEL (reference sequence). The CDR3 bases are TGTGCCAGCAGCCAATATGGGACAGGTTATTCACCCCTCCACTTT. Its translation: CASSQYGTGYSPLHF.

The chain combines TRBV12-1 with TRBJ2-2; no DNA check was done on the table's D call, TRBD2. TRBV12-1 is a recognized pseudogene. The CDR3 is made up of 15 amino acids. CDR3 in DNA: TGTGCCAGCAGCTTTGCGCCCGAGTATAACGGGGAGCTGTTTTTT. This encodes CASSFAPEYNGELFF.